The source of this TCR beta chain is a study of blood T cell repertoires in COVID-19 (dated by TCRdb to 2018 to 2021). Context from the whole study: The collaborator samples originated in the United States, Italy and Spain and spanned the acute and convalescent phases of COVID-19. The material from the prospective study consisted of cDNA or gDNA derived from T cells, B-cell-depleted T cells, or PBMCs. The samples were drawn from two sources: the first 160 participants of the ongoing ImmuneRACE study, and 950 to 1,500 subjects contributed by 6 global collaborators. A freely available public database, intended as a resource for researchers studying the immune response to SARS-CoV-2, is where the repertoires were released. The sample metadata nearly always contained a de-identified subject ID, COVID-19 status, age in years and sex. Where available, HLA class I and class II types were taken from metadata supplied by the sample provider and were not determined by assay-based typing. Subjects who had been exposed to COVID-19, were actively infected with it, or had recovered from it provided the deeply sampled blood TCRbeta repertoires that made up the dataset.

Broader findings and caveats from the paper: The amount of clinical and demographic metadata varied by source and participant and was provided uncurated.

Remarks on this clone: It lacks a known antigen. No much larger clonotype is one base removed from it; base qualities were not supplied.

TCRbeta CDR3 regions were amplified from genomic DNA by means of the immunoSEQ Assay, a bias-controlled multiplex PCR. The paper's processing steps were these. The number of nucleated cells in each sample was estimated by amplification of reference gene primers within the assay. Sequence reads were collapsed and filtered to measure the absolute abundance of every unique TCRbeta CDR3 rearrangement. For each sample, productive Simpson clonality was calculated as the square root of Simpson's diversity index across productive rearrangements. In TCRdb, the immuneACCESS table is reduced to in-frame sequences with V and J assigned. These tables do not hold every clone; where another copy was compared, an unresolved V gene accounts for under half, and the others remain unexplained. V and J calls plus clone size are reproduced from that table; the DNA served to infer D and trimming. The sample data list some 66,000 clones, and 90% to 95% of these were observed just once. The ten largest clones add up to approximately 2.9% of the sample.

Whole blood was collected in K2EDTA tubes by collaborating institutions according to the institutions' own protocols. For TCRbeta analysis, collaborators shipped samples as frozen whole blood, isolated PBMCs, or DNA extracted from either of those sample types. Per the germline V gene (reference sequence), SGHKS is the CDR1 and YYEKEE is the CDR2. Spanning cysteine to phenylalanine, the CDR3 consists of 14 amino acids. Only CDR3 DNA is held: 42 bases, read in frame from base 1. V loses 3 bases, J loses 4 bases, and the germline ends lie 13 bases apart. Rearrangement joined TRBV5-5 to TRBJ1-1, with no reliable assignment of the D segment. The origin of this receptor is a man between 65 and 85 years old with active COVID-19. The sequenced material came from peripheral blood. The encoded CDR3 is CASSWTTGSTEAFF. The DNA sequence is given as TGTGCCAGCAGCTGGACGACGGGGAGCACTGAAGCTTTCTTT.